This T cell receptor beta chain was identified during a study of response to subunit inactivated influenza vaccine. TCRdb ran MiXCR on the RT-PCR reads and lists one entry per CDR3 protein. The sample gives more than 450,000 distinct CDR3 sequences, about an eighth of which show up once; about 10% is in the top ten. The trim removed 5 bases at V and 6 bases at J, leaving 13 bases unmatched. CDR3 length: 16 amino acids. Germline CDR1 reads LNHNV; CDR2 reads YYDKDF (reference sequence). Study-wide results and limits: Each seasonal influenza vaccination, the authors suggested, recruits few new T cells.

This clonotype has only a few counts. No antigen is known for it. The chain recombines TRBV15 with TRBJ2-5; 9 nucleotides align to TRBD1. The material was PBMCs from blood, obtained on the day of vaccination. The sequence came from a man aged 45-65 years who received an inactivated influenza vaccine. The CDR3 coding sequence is TGTGCCACCAGCGGACAGACCGGGACAGGGTCAAAGACCCAGTACTTC. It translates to CATSGQTGTGSKTQYF.